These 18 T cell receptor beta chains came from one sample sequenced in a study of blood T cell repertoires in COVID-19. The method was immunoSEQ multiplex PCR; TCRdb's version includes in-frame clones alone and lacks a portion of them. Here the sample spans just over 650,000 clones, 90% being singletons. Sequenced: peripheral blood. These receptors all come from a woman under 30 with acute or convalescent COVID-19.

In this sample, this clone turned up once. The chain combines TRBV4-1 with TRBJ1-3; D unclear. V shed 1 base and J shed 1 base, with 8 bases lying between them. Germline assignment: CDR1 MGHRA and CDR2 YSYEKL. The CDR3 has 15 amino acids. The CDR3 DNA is TGCGCCAGCAGCCAAGGGCCCCCATCTGGAAACACCATATATTTT. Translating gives CASSQGPPSGNTIYF.

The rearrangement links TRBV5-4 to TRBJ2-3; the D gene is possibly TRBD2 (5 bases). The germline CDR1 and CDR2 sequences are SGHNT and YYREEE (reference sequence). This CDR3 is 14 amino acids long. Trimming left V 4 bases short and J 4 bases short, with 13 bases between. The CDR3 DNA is TGTGCCAGCAGCGACGGGATTTCCCCAGATACGCAGTATTTT. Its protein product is CASSDGISPDTQYF. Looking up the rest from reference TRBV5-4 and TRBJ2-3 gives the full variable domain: ETGVTQSPTHLIKTRGQQVTLRCSSQSGHNTVSWYQQALGQGPQFIFQYYREEENGRGNFPPRFSGLQFPNYSSELNVNALELDDSALYLCASSDGISPDTQYFGPGTRLTVL.

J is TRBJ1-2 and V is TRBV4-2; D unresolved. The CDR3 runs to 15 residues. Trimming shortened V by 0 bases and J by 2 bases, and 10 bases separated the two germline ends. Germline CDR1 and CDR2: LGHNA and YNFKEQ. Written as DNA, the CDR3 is TGTGCCAGCAGCCAAGAAGACGGGATAAACTATGGCTACACCTTC. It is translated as CASSQEDGINYGYTF.

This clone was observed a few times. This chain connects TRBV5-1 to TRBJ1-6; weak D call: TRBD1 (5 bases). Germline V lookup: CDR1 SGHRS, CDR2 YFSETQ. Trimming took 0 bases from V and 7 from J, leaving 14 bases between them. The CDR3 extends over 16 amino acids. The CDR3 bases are TGCGCCAGCAGCTTGGGGTACAGGTATCCAAATTCACCCCTCCACTTT. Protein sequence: CASSLGYRYPNSPLHF.

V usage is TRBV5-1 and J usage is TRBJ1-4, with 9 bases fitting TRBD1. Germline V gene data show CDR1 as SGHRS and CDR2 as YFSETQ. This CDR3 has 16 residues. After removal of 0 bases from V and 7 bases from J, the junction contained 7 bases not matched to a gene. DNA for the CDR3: TGCGCCAGCAGCTTGGTCGGGTCGACAGGGGGTGAAAAACTGTTTTTT. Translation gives CASSLVGSTGGEKLFF.

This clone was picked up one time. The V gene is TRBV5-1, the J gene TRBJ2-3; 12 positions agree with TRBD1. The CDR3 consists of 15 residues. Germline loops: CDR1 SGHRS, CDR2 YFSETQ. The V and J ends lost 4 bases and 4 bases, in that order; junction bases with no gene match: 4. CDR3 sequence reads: CASSGTGGWADTQYF. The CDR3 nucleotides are TGCGCCAGCAGCGGGACAGGGGGCTGGGCAGATACGCAGTATTTT. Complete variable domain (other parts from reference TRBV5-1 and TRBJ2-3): KAGVTQTPRYLIKTRGQQVTLSCSPISGHRSVSWYQQTPGQGLQFLFEYFSETQRNKGNFPGRFSGRQFSNSRSEMNVSTLELGDSALYLCASSGTGGWADTQYFGPGTRLTVL.

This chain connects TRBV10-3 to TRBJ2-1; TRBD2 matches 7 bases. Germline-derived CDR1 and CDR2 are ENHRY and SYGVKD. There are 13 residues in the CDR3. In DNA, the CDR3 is TGTGCTATTAGGGCGGGGGTCACCAATGAGCAGTTCTTC. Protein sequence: CAIRAGVTNEQFF.

The CDR3 region has the DNA TGTGCCAGCAGTTTAAGGGGCGAAAAACTGTTTTTT. This encodes CASSLRGEKLFF. The chain recombines TRBV12-3 or TRBV12-4 with TRBJ1-4; weak D call: TRBD1 (5 bases). The CDR3 extends over 12 amino acids. V was trimmed by 2 bases and J by 8 bases, leaving 6 bases between them.

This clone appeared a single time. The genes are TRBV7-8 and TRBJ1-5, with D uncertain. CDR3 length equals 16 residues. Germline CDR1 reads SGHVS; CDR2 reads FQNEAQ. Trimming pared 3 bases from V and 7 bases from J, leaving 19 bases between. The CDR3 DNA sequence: TGTGCCAGCAGCTTTTATCAAGATCGAGGGCAGCAGCCCCAGCATTTT. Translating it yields CASSFYQDRGQQPQHF.

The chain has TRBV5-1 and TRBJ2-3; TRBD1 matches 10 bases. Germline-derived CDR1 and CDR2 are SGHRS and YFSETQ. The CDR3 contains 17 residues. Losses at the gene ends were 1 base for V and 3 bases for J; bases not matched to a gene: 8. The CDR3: CASSLPVGTGETDTQYF. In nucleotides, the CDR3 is TGCGCCAGCAGCTTGCCGGTTGGGACAGGGGAAACAGATACGCAGTATTTT.

The CDR3 DNA reads as TGTGCCTGGAGTGACCCCCTCTATCAGGGGAACTATGGCTACACCTTC. It specifies CAWSDPLYQGNYGYTF. The rearrangement links TRBV30 to TRBJ1-2; D may be TRBD1 (6 bases). From germline, CDR1 is GTSNPN and CDR2 SVGIG (reference sequence). This CDR3 is 16 amino acids long. Trimming cost V 1 base and J 2 bases, with 17 bases left between them.

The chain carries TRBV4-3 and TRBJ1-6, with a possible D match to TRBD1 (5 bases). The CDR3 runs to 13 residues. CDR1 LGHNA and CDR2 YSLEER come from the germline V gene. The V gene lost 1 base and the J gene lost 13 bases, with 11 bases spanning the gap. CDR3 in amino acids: CASSQAREGPLHF. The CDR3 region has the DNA TGCGCCAGCAGCCAAGCGCGGGAGGGGCCCCTCCACTTT.

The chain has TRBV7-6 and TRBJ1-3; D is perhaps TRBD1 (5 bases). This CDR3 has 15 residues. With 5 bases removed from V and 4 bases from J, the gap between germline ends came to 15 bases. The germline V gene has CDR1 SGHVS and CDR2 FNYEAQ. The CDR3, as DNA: TGTGCCAGCAGCCTTCAGGGCTCAGGGGGAAACACCATATATTTT. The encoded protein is CASSLQGSGGNTIYF.

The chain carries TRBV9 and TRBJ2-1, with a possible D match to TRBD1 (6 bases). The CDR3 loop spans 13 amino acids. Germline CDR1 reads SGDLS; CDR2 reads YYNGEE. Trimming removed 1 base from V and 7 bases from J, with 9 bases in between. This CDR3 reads CASSVNQGNEQFF. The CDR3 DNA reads TGTGCCAGCAGCGTAAACCAGGGGAATGAGCAGTTCTTC.

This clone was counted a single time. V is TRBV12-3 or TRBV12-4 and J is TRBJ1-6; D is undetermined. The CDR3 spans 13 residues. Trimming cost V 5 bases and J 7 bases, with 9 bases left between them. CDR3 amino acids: CASSPPANSPLHF. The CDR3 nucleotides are TGTGCCAGCAGTCCTCCCGCGAATTCACCCCTCCACTTT.

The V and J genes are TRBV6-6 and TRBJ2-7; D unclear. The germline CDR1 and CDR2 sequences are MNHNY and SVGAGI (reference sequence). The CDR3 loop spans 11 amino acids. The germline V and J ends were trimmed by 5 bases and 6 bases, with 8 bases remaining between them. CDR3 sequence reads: CASSLSREQYF. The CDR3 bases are TGTGCCAGCAGTCTTAGCCGCGAGCAGTACTTC.

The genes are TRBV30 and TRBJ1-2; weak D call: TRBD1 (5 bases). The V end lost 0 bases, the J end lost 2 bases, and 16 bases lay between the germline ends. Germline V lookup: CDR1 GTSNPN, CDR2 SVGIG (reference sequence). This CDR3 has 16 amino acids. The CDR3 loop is CAWSVLGPGDNYGYTF. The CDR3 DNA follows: TGTGCCTGGAGTGTACTGGGCCCGGGGGACAACTATGGCTACACCTTC.

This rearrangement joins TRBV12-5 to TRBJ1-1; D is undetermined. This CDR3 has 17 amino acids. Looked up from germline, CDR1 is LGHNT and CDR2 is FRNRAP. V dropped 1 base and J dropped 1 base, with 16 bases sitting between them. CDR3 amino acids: CASGLGRVDGRNTEAFF. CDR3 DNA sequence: TGTGCTAGTGGTTTGGGACGGGTTGATGGTCGGAACACTGAAGCTTTCTTT.